This TCR beta chain was recorded in a study of T cell repertoires in ileal Crohn's disease. Background on the study: MI samples are biopsies from the surgical specimen's proximal margin. Study observations and caveats: Clonal expansions were more frequent in active smokers than non-smokers at surgery.

Comments on this clone: Its antigen is as yet unknown.

Indicated time point: proximal margin of the surgical specimen (macroscopically non-inflamed). The CDR3 runs 14 residues. From germline, CDR1 is SGHDT and CDR2 YYEEEE. V dropped 5 bases and J dropped 3; count of bases not matched to a gene: 6. Here immunoSEQ multiplex PCR was the method, and the copy in TCRdb shows in-frame clones only, minus some. The table includes approximately 2,100 clones, over 75% detected once. Sequencing was done on a sample of ileal tissue. The V call is TRBV5-6, the J call TRBJ2-7, with 9 nucleotides matching TRBD2. The clonotype originates from an adult with Crohn's disease. The CDR3 region is CASSLGLAFYEQYF. CDR3 nucleotides: TGTGCCAGCAGTCTAGGACTAGCGTTCTACGAGCAGTACTTC.